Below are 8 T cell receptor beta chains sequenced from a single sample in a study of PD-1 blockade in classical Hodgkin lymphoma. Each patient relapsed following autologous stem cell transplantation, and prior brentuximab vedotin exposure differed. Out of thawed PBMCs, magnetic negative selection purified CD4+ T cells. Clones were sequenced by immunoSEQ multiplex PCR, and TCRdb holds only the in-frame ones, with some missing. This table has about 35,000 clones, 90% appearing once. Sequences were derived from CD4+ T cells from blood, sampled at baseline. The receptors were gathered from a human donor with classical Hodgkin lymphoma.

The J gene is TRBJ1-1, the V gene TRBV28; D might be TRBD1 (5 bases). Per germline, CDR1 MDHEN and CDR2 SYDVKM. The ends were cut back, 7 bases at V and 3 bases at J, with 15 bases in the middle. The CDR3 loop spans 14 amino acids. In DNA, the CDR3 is TGTGCCAGCAAGATCGACAGAAGCTACACTGAAGCTTTCTTT. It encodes CASKIDRSYTEAFF.

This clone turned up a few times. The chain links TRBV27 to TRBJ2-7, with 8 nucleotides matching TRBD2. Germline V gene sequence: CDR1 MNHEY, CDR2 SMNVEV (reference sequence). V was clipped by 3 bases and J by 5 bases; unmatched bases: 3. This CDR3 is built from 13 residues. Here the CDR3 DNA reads TGTGCCAGCAGTTTTTGGACTAGCAACGAGCAGTACTTC. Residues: CASSFWTSNEQYF.

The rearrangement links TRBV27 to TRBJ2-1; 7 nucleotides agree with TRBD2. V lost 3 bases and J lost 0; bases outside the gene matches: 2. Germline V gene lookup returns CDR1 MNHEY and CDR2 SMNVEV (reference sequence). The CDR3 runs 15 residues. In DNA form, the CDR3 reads TGTGCCAGCAGTTTTAGCGGGCCCTCCTACAATGAGCAGTTCTTC. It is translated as CASSFSGPSYNEQFF.

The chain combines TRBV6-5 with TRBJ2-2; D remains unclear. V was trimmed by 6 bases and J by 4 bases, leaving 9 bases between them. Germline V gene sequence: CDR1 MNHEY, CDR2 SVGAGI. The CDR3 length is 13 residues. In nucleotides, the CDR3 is TGTGCCAGCAGCCCCAGCCCCACCGGGGAGCTGTTTTTT. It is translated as CASSPSPTGELFF.

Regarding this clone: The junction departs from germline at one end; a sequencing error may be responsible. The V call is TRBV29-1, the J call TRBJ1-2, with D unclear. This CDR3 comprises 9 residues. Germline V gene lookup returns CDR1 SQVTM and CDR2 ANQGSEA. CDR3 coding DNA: TGCAGTATTGGAGGGTTTTGGGGCTTC. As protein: CSIGGFWGF.

CDR3 amino acids: CASSFQGLYNEQFF. In DNA, the CDR3 is TGTGCCAGCAGTTTCCAGGGGCTGTACAATGAGCAGTTCTTC. The J gene is TRBJ2-1, the V gene TRBV28; TRBD1 might be the D (6 bases). This CDR3 has 14 amino acids. The germline V and J ends were trimmed by 3 bases and 4 bases, with 10 bases remaining between them. CDR1 is MDHEN, CDR2 SYDVKM, per germline.

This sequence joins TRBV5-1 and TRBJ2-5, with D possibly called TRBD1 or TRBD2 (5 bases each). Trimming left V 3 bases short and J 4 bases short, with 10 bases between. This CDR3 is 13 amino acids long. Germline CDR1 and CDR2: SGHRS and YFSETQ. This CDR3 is CASSSQRGETQYF. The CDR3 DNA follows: TGCGCCAGCAGCTCGCAGAGGGGAGAGACCCAGTACTTC.

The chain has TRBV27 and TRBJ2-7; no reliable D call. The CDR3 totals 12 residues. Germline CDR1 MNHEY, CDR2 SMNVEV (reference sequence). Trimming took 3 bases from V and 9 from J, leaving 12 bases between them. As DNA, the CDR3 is TGTGCCAGCAGTTTTTCCCCCCTGGTGCAGTACTTC. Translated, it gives CASSFSPLVQYF.